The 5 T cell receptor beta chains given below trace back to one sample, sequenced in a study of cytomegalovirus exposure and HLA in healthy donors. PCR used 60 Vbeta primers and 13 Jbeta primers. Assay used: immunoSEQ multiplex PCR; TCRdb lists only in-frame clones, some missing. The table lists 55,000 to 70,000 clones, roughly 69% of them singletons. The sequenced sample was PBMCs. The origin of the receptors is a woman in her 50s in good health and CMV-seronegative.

The CDR3 sequence is CASSTHTQGSGSYEQYF. For the CDR3, the DNA is TGTGCCAGCAGCACTCACACCCAGGGGTCCGGCTCCTACGAGCAGTACTTC. This chain links TRBV28 with TRBJ2-7, with D maybe TRBD1 (6 bases). This CDR3 is built from 17 residues. Trimming took 6 bases from V and 0 from J, leaving 21 bases between them. In germline, CDR1 is MDHEN, CDR2 SYDVKM.

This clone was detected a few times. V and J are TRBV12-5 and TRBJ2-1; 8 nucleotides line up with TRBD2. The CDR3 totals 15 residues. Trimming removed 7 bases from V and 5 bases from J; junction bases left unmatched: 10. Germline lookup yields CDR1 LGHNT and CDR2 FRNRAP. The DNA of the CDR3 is TGTGCTAGTGCCTTAGGACTAGCCTTAAACAATGAGCAGTTCTTC. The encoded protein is CASALGLALNNEQFF.

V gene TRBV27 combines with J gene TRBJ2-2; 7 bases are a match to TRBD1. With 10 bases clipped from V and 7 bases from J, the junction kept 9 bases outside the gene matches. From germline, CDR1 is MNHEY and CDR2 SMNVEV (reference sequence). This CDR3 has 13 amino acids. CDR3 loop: CANQPGDSGELFF. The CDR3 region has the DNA TGTGCCAATCAACCTGGGGACAGCGGGGAGCTGTTTTTT.

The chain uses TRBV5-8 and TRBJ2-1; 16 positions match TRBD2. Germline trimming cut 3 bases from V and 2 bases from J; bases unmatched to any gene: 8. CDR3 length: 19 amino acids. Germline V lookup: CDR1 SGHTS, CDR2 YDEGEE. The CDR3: CASSSGRGLAGGTYNEQFF. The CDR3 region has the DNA TGTGCCAGCAGCTCTGGGCGGGGACTAGCGGGAGGGACCTACAATGAGCAGTTCTTC.

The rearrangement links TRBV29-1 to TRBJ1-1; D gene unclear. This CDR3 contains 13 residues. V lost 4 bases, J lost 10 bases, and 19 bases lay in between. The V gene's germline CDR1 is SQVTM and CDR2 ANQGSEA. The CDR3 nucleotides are TGCAGCGTTGCGTGGCCCGGGGTGGATGGAGCTTTCTTT. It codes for CSVAWPGVDGAFF.